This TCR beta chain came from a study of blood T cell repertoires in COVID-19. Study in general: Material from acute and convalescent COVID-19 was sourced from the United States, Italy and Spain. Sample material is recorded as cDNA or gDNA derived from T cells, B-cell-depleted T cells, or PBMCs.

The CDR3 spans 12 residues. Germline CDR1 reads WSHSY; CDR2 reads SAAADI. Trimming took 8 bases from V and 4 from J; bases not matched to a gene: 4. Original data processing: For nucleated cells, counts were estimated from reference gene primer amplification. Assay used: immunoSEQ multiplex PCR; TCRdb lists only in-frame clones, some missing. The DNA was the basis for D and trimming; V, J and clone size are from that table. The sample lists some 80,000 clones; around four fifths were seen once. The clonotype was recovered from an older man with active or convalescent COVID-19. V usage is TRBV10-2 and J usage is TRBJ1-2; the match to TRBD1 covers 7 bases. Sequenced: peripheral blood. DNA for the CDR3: TGCGCCAGCGGACAGGACAGCTATGGCTACACCTTC. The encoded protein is CASGQDSYGYTF.